This TCR beta chain is drawn from a study of T cell responses to AZD1222 COVID-19 vaccine (dated by TCRdb to about 2021). For the wider study: TCR sequencing was performed for 230 to 250 trial participants, of whom around 200 were given two doses of AZD1222 and roughly 25 were given two doses of MenACWY control vaccine. Enrollment into the trials was organized by age into subgroups of 18-55, 56-69 and 70-plus years, and those subgroups contained roughly 150, 30 and 60 TCR-sequenced participants, respectively.

The CDR3 regions of human TCRbeta chains were subjected to immunosequencing. On the study's bioinformatics: Repertoire TCRs were matched against a reference library of SARS-CoV-2-specific TCRs generated with the MIRA antigen-specificity platform. Breadth meant the fraction of unique TCRs that were SARS-CoV-2-associated, whereas depth meant the fraction of total T cells that were SARS-CoV-2-associated. Using the MIRA data, each spike-specific TCR was mapped to the spike region that the TCR reacts to and placed in a CD4 or CD8 class. Log10-transformed breadth and depth values were compared by one-way ANOVA with Sidak's multiple comparisons tests. TCRdb carries this immuneACCESS record with in-frame sequences only. Its versions omit some clonotypes, under half of them owing to an unresolved V gene in the studies checked, with the rest unexplained. V and J calls and clone size are given by that table; D and trimming were obtained from the DNA. The sample table records 86,000 or so clones; about 89% of these occur just once. Less than 5.5% of the sample rests with the top ten.

The paper as a whole reports these results and caveats: In the small 56-69-year group, the increase in depth fell short of significance, most likely because of low power. Vaccine-associated CD4 TCRs spanned the whole spike protein, with dominant responses in regions 160-218 and 743-854. Epitopes outside the regions mutated in the B.1.351 and B.1.1.7 variants were reportedly recognized by nearly half of the unique spike-specific TCRs. Conclusions about previously exposed vaccinees are limited, since just six AZD1222 recipients were seropositive for SARS-CoV-2 at baseline. Because no samples from the day 14 peak response were available, repertoires could be characterized only after the peak T cell response. Participants were mostly white British, with more females than males. The authors suggested clonal diversity may have been underestimated. Spike-specific TCR breadth and depth rose significantly after two AZD1222 doses compared with day 0 and with MenACWY recipients.

Reading the label with the study, this specimen's time point is: baseline before first vaccination. The sample's treatment or condition, from its label and the paper: meningococcal conjugate vaccine given as trial control. Vaccinee samples came from UK trials COV001 and COV002, including a single-blind randomized controlled phase 2/3 trial of AZD1222 (ChAdOx1 nCoV-19) in healthy adults. For TCRbeta chain sequencing, PBMC samples were collected from trial participants at day 0 and at day 28 after the second dose. Per the germline V gene, SGHRS is the CDR1 and YFSETQ is the CDR2. The cysteine opens and the phenylalanine closes a CDR3 of 12 amino acids. The read is trimmed to its CDR3 DNA, 36 bases read in frame from base 1. The V and J ends are trimmed by 4 bases and 6 bases, leaving 8 bases between them. Of note for this clone: It lacks a known antigen. Nothing much larger sits one base from this clone, and base qualities are not available.

Here the sequenced sample was peripheral blood, taken on day 0 of MenACWY control vaccination. The source is an adult in good health. This receptor chain uses TRBV5-1 and TRBJ2-1, with no confidently assigned D gene. The DNA reads as follows: TGCGCCAGCAGCCTGATACCCAATGAGCAGTTCTTC. It is translated as CASSLIPNEQFF.